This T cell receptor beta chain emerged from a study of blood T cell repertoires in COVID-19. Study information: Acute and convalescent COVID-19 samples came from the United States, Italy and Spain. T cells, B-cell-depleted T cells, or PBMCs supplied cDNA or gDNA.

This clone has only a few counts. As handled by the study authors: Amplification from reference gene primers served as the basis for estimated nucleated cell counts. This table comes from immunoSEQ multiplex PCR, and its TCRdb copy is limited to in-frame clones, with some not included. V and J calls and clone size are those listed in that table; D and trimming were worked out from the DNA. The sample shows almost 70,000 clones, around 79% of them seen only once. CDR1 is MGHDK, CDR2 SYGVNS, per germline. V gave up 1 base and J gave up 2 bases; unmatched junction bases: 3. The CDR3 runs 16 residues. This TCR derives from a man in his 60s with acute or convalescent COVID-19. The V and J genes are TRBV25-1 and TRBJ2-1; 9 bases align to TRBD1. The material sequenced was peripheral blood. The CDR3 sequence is CASSEFGTGPYNEQFF. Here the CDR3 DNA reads TGTGCCAGCAGTGAATTTGGGACAGGGCCCTACAATGAGCAGTTCTTC.